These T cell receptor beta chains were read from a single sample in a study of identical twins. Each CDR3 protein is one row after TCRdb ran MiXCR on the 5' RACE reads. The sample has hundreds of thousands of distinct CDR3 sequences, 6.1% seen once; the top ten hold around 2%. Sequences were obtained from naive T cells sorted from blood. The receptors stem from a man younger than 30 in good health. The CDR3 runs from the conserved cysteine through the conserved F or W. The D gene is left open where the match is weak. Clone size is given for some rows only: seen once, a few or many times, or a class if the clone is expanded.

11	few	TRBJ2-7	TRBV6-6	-	CASRTNYEQYF	TGTGCCAGCCGGACAAACTACGAGCAGTACTTC
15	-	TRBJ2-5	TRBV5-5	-	CASSLAQSYQETQYF	TGTGCCAGCAGCTTGGCTCAGAGCTACCAAGAGACCCAGTACTTC
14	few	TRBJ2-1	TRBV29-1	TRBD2	CSVAGLAEPDEQFF	TGCAGCGTTGCGGGACTAGCGGAACCGGATGAGCAGTTCTTC
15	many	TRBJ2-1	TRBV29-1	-	CSVELPPGGENEQFF	TGCAGCGTTGAATTACCCCCGGGTGGAGAGAATGAGCAGTTCTTC
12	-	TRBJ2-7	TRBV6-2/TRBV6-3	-	CASTQGIYEQYF	TGTGCCAGCACCCAGGGGATCTACGAGCAGTACTTC
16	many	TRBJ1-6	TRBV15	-	CATSKNQGFGNSPLHF	TGTGCCACCAGCAAAAACCAGGGATTTGGGAATTCACCCCTCCACTTT
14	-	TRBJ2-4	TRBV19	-	CASSIFYSENIQYF	TGTGCCAGTAGTATATTTTATTCCGAAAACATTCAGTACTTC
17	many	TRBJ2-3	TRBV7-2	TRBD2	CASSLVGAGGGTDTQYF	TGTGCCAGCAGCTTAGTTGGCGCGGGAGGGGGCACAGATACGCAGTATTTT
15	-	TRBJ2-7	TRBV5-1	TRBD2	CASTPGGSQSYEQYF	TGCGCCAGCACCCCTGGCGGGAGCCAGTCCTACGAGCAGTACTTC
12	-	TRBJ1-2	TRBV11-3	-	CASSLRADGYTF	TGTGCCAGCAGCTTAAGGGCGGATGGCTACACCTTC
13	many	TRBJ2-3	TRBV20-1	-	CSARGLSTDTQYF	TGCAGTGCCAGAGGACTAAGCACAGATACGCAGTATTTT
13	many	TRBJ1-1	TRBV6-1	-	CASSGGSTTEAFF	TGTGCCAGCAGCGGGGGGAGTACTACTGAAGCTTTCTTT
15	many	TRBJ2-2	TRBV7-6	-	CASSLVWENTGELFF	TGTGCCAGCAGCTTAGTTTGGGAAAACACCGGGGAGCTGTTTTTT
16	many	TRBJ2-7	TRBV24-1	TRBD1	CATSDRGDRRPYEQYF	TGTGCCACCAGTGATCGCGGGGACAGGAGACCCTACGAGCAGTACTTC
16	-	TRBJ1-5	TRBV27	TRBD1	CASSLTTGVGNQPQHF	TGTGCCAGCAGTTTAACAACAGGGGTCGGCAATCAGCCCCAGCATTTT
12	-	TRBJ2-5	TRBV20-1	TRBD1	CSALTGAETQYF	TGCAGTGCTCTGACAGGGGCAGAGACCCAGTACTTC
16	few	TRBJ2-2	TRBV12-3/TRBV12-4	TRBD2	CASTRLAGGLAGELFF	TGTGCCAGCACCAGACTAGCGGGAGGGCTGGCCGGGGAGCTGTTTTTT
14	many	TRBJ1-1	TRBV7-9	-	CASSLVSLAAEAFF	TGTGCCAGCAGCTTAGTAAGTCTAGCAGCTGAAGCTTTCTTT
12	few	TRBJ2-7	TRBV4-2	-	CASSQARYEQYF	TGTGCCAGCAGCCAAGCGAGGTACGAGCAGTACTTC
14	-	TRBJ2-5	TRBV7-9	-	CASSLNEPPETQYF	TGTGCCAGCAGCTTAAACGAGCCGCCAGAGACCCAGTACTTC
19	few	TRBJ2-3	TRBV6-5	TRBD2	CASSFLGRGATPTSDTQYF	TGTGCCAGCAGTTTCCTCGGGAGGGGCGCGACTCCGACATCAGATACGCAGTATTTT
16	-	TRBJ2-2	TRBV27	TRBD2	CASSLLLAANTGELFF	TGTGCCAGCAGTTTATTACTAGCGGCTAACACCGGGGAGCTGTTTTTT
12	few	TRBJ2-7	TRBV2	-	CASSVGSDEQYF	TGTGCCAGCAGTGTAGGGAGTGACGAGCAGTACTTC
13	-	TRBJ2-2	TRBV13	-	CASSLADAGELFF	TGTGCCAGCAGCTTAGCCGATGCCGGGGAGCTGTTTTTT
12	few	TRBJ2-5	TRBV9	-	CASSPGRLTQYF	TGTGCCAGCAGCCCGGGGAGGCTGACCCAGTACTTC
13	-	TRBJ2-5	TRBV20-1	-	CSATWGAEETQYF	TGCAGTGCGACGTGGGGGGCGGAAGAGACCCAGTACTTC
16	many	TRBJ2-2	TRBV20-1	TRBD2	CSASVAGASVGGELFF	TGCAGTGCTAGTGTAGCGGGAGCTTCGGTAGGCGGGGAGCTGTTTTTT
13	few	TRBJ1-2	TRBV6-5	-	CASSYDRIYGYTF	TGTGCCAGCAGTTACGACAGGATCTATGGCTACACCTTC
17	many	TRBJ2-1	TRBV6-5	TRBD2	CASSYGLAGGGSNEQFF	TGTGCCAGCAGTTACGGACTAGCGGGAGGAGGGTCCAATGAGCAGTTCTTC
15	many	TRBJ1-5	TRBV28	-	CASSPPRGRDQPQHF	TGTGCCAGCAGTCCGCCGCGGGGAAGGGACCAGCCCCAGCATTTT
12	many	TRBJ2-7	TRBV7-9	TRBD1	CASGDSSYEQYF	TGTGCCAGCGGGGACAGCTCCTACGAGCAGTACTTC
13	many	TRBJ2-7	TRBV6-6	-	CASSLRTAYEQYF	TGTGCCAGCAGTCTCCGGACCGCTTACGAGCAGTACTTC
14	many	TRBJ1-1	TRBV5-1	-	CASRLAILNTEAFF	TGCGCCAGCAGACTTGCCATCCTGAACACTGAAGCTTTCTTT
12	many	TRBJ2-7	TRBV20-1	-	CSAKVSSYEQYF	TGCAGTGCTAAGGTCAGCTCCTACGAGCAGTACTTC
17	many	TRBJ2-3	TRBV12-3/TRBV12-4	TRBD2	CASSLYLAGSSTDTQYF	TGTGCCAGCAGTTTATACCTAGCGGGATCTTCCACAGATACGCAGTATTTT
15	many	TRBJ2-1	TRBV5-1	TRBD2	CASTPGGLDYNEQFF	TGCGCCAGCACCCCGGGAGGACTAGACTACAATGAGCAGTTCTTC
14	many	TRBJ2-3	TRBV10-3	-	CAISEGPHTDTQYF	TGTGCCATCAGCGAGGGGCCTCACACAGATACGCAGTATTTT
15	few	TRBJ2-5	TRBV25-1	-	CASGLGQGYQETQYF	TGTGCCTCTGGTTTGGGACAAGGGTACCAAGAGACCCAGTACTTC
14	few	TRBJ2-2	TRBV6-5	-	CASSYTRQPGELFF	TGTGCCAGCAGTTACACCCGACAGCCCGGGGAGCTGTTTTTT
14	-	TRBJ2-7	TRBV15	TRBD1	CATSRVDRGNEQYF	TGTGCCACCAGCAGAGTGGACAGGGGTAACGAGCAGTACTTC
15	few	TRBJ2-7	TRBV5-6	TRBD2	CASSSGLAGNYEQYF	TGTGCCAGCAGCTCAGGACTAGCGGGAAACTACGAGCAGTACTTC
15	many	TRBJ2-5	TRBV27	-	CASSLRRLWGTTQYF	TGTGCCAGCAGTTTACGGCGGCTATGGGGAACGACCCAGTACTTC